The T cell receptor (beta chain) under discussion was sequenced for a study of T cell responses to AZD1222 COVID-19 vaccine. Points from the study as a whole: The donor cohort was predominantly white British with a female majority, and clonal diversity may have been underestimated.

The data were produced by immunoSEQ multiplex PCR, yet TCRdb's version contains in-frame clones alone and is incomplete. The sample includes roughly 140,000 clones, approximately 89% of them seen just once. As regards this clone: Its antigen is unidentified.

This specimen was peripheral blood, taken on day 0 of MenACWY control vaccination. The origin of this receptor is an adult in good health.

As DNA, the CDR3 is TGTGCCAGCAGCCTCGGACAGGGGAGCTGGATGGGCACTGAAGCTTTCTTT. Its protein is CASSLGQGSWMGTEAFF. The rearrangement joins TRBV7-9 to TRBJ1-1; 9 bases map to TRBD1. The CDR3 contains 17 residues. The junction had 14 bases not matched to a gene; V was cut back by 5 bases and J by 4 bases. The germline V gene has CDR1 SEHNR and CDR2 FQNEAQ (reference sequence).